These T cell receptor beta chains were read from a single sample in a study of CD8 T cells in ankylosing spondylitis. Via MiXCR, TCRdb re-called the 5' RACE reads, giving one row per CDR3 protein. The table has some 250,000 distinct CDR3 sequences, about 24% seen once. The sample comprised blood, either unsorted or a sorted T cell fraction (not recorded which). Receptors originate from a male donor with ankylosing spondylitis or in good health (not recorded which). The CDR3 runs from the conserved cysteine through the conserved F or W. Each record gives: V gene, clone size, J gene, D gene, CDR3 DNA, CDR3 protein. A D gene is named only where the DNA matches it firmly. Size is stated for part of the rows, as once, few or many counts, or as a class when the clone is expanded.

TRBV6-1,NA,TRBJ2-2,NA,TGTGCCAGCAGCCTCCTGACTGGCGCCGGGGAGCTGTTTTTT,CASSLLTGAGELFF
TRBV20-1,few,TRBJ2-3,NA,TGCAGTACTAATGGACAGCGCACAGATACGCAGTATTTT,CSTNGQRTDTQYF
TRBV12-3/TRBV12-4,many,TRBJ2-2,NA,TGTGCCAGCAGCCCGACTGGGGCCTCCCTTCCCGGGGAGCTGTTTTTT,CASSPTGASLPGELFF
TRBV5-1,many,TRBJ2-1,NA,TGCGCCAGCAGCTTGGGGGGTAGCGAGCAGTTCTTC,CASSLGGSEQFF
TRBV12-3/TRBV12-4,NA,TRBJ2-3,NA,TGTGCCAGCACATACCCTCCAATCACAGATACGCAGTATTTT,CASTYPPITDTQYF
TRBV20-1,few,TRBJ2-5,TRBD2,TGCAGTGCTATAGGAAGCGGGGGGGCCGCGGAGACCCAGTACTTC,CSAIGSGGAAETQYF
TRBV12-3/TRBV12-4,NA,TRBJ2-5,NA,TGTGCCAGCAGTTCACCTGGTCAGGGGACCCAGTACTTC,CASSSPGQGTQYF
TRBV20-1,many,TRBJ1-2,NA,TGCAGTGCCCCGCCCCGGAGGGACTATGGCTACACCTTC,CSAPPRRDYGYTF
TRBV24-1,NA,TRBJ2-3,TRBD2,TGTGCCACCGGGGAAGAGCGGGACCTCACAGATACGCAGTATTTT,CATGEERDLTDTQYF
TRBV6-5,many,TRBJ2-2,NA,TGTGCCAGCGGTAGGGGCTCCGGGGAGCTGTTTTTT,CASGRGSGELFF
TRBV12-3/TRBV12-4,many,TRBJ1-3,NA,TGTGCCAGCAGTTTAACGGGAACTGGTGGAAACACCATATATTTT,CASSLTGTGGNTIYF
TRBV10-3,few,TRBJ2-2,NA,TGTGCCCTACAGGACAGCCGGTCGAACACCGGGGAGCTGTTTTTT,CALQDSRSNTGELFF
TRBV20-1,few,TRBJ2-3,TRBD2,TGCAGTTCCTCTGAGTCCGGGGGGGCAGATACGCAGTATTTT,CSSSESGGADTQYF
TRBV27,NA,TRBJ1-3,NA,TGTGCCAGCAGTTTATGGGAAGGAAACACCATATATTTT,CASSLWEGNTIYF
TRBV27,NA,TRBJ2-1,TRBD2,TGTGCCAGCAGTTTAGTGGCGGGGGGCCCGACGGAGCAGTTCTTC,CASSLVAGGPTEQFF
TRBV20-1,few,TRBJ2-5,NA,TGCAGTGCAGGACCCCTTGGGTTAACTGAGACCCAGTACTTC,CSAGPLGLTETQYF
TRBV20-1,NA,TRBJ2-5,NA,TGCAGTGCTAGAGAGGAGGAGGGGGGGCCGAAAGAGACCCAGTACTTC,CSAREEEGGPKETQYF
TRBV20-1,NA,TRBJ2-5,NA,TGCAGTGCGAGTTTGGGGGAGATAGAAGAGACCCAGTACTTC,CSASLGEIEETQYF
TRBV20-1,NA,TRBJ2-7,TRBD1,TGCAGTGCTGGGGACAGGGGGAAAACAAAAGGGTACGAGCAGTACTTC,CSAGDRGKTKGYEQYF
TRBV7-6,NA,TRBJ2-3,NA,TGTGCCAGCAGCTCCCGCGCTTGGGATACGCAGTATTTT,CASSSRAWDTQYF
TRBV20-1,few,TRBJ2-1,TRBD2,TGCAGTGCTCCGCGGACTAGCGGGACCTACAATGAGCAGTTCTTC,CSAPRTSGTYNEQFF
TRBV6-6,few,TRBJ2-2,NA,TGTGCCAGCAGTTACCCCGGGCTTACCGGGGAGCTGTTTTTT,CASSYPGLTGELFF
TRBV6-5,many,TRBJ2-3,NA,TGTGCCAGCAGTTATAGGAAGGCCACAGATACGCAGTATTTT,CASSYRKATDTQYF
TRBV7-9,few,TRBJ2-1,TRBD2,TGTGCCAGCAGCTCGACTAGCGGGAAACCCAATGAGCAGTTCTTC,CASSSTSGKPNEQFF
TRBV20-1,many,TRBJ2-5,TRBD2,TGCAGTGCCGGGACCGGGACTAGCGGGGGCCGAGAGACCCAGTACTTC,CSAGTGTSGGRETQYF
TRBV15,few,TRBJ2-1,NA,TGTGCCACCAGCCGGGGTAAGGATGAGCAGTTCTTC,CATSRGKDEQFF
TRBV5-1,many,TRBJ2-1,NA,TGCGCCAGCATCCCAGGGGGGGGGCCATCAGGCGAGCAGTTCTTC,CASIPGGGPSGEQFF
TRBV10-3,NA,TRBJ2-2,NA,TGTGCCATCAGCGCTACAGGGGAGGCCGGGGAGCTGTTTTTT,CAISATGEAGELFF
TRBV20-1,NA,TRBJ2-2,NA,TGCAGTGCCCCGGCACAACCGAACACCGGGGAGCTGTTTTTT,CSAPAQPNTGELFF
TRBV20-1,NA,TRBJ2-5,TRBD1,TGCAGTGCTAGAGACCGGACAGGGGTGATCGAACGGGAGACCCAGTACTTC,CSARDRTGVIERETQYF
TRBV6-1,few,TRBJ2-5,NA,TGTGCCAGCAGTCGAAACAGGGAATCGGCCCAGTACTTC,CASSRNRESAQYF
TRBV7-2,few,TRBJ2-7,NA,TGTGCCAGCAGCTCCAACAGGGAAGCCTACGAGCAGTACTTC,CASSSNREAYEQYF
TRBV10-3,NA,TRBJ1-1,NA,TGTGCCATCAGTGAGTCGAACTCCGGGGGGCCTTTCTTT,CAISESNSGGPFF
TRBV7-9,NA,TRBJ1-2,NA,TGTGCCAGCAGCCCCCGGACAGACCTTTCGCGGGGCTACACCTTC,CASSPRTDLSRGYTF
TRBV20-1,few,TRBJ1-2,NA,TGCAGTGTTCTGGACAGTGGCTACACCTTC,CSVLDSGYTF
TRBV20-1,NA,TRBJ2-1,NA,TGCAGTGCTACGGGCGGGGATGAGCAGTTCTTC,CSATGGDEQFF
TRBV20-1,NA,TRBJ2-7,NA,TGCAGTGCCGACGATCTGACAGGCGAGGAGCAGTACTTC,CSADDLTGEEQYF
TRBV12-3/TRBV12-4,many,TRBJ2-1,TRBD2,TGTGCCAGCAGTTTAGTAACGGGCGGGGGTCCTAATGAGCAGTTCTTC,CASSLVTGGGPNEQFF
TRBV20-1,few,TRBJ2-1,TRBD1,TGCAGTGCTAACCTCAGGACAGGGGGCTCCTACAATGAGCAGTTCTTC,CSANLRTGGSYNEQFF
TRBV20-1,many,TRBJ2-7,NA,TGCAGTGCCGCCCGCCCTAAAGGCAGGGGTTTTGGCGAGCAGTACTTC,CSAARPKGRGFGEQYF
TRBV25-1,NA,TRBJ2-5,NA,TGTGCCAGCAGTGAAGGCGGCAGGGGAACAGAGACCCAGTACTTC,CASSEGGRGTETQYF
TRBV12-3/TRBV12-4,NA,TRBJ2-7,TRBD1,TGTGCCAGCAGTTTAGGGGACAGGGTGTCCTACGAGCAGTACTTC,CASSLGDRVSYEQYF
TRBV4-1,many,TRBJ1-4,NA,TGCGCCAGCAGCCAGACACGGACAAAACTGTTTTTT,CASSQTRTKLFF
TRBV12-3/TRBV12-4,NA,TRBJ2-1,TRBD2,TGTGCCAGCAGCGTCAGCGGGGTTCGGGATGAGCAGTTCTTC,CASSVSGVRDEQFF
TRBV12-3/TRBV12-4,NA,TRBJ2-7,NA,TGTGCCAGCAGCCTGGACCAGGGCGTCTCCTACGAGCAGTACTTC,CASSLDQGVSYEQYF
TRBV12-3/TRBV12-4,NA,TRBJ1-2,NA,TGTGCCAGCAGTTTAGGGGGTTGGTATGGCTACACCTTC,CASSLGGWYGYTF
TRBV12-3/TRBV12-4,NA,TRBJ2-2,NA,TGTGCCAGCACCATGGGGACACCCGAGGTCACCGGGGAGCTGTTTTTT,CASTMGTPEVTGELFF
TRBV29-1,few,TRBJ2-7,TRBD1,TGCAGCGTTGAAGGACAGGGAAGGCACGAGCAGTACTTC,CSVEGQGRHEQYF
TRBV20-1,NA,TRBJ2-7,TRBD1,TGCAGTGCTTCCGGGACAGAAAAGTACTACGAGCAGTACTTC,CSASGTEKYYEQYF
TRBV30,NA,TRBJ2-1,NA,TGTGCCTGGAGTGTAAGGAGGAGCTCCTACAATGAGCAGTTCTTC,CAWSVRRSSYNEQFF
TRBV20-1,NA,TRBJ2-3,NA,TGCAGTGCTAGAAACACTCAGGAGAAGGCCACAGATACGCAGTATTTT,CSARNTQEKATDTQYF
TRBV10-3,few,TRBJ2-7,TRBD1,TGTGCCATCAGTGTCACAGGGGGCGAGCAGTACTTC,CAISVTGGEQYF
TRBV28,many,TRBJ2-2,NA,TGTGCCAGCCTCAGGCGGGGCACGAACACCGGGGAGCTGTTTTTT,CASLRRGTNTGELFF
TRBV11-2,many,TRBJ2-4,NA,TGTGCCAGCAGCTTGGGAGGGGGCGGAAACATTCAGTACTTC,CASSLGGGGNIQYF